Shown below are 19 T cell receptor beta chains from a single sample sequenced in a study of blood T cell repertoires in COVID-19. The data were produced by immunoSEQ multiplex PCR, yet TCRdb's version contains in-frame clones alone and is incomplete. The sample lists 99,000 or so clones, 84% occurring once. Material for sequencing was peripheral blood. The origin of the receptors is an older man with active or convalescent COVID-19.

CDR3 protein: CASSKGGGLYNEQFF. The CDR3, as DNA: TGTGCCAGCAGTAAAGGCGGGGGCTTATACAATGAGCAGTTCTTC. The rearrangement joins TRBV27 to TRBJ2-1, with a possible D match to TRBD2 (7 bases). Germline V gives CDR1 MNHEY, CDR2 SMNVEV (reference sequence). CDR3 length: 15 amino acids. V was pared by 5 bases and J by 4 bases, with 15 bases between.

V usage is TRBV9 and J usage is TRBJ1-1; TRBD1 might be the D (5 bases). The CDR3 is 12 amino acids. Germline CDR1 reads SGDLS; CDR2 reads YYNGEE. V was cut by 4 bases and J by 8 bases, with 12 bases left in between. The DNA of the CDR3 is TGTGCCAGCAGCCCGGCCCGGGGGGAAGCTTTCTTT. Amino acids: CASSPARGEAFF.

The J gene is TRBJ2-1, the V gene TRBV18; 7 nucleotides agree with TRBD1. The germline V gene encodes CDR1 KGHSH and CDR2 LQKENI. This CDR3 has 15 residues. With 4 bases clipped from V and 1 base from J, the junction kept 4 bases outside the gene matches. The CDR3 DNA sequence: TGTGCCAGCTCACTCCCGACAGGGTCCTACAATGAGCAGTTCTTC. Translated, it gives CASSLPTGSYNEQFF. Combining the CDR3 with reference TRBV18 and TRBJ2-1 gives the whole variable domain NAGVMQNPRHLVRRRGQEARLRCSPMKGHSHVYWYRQLPEEGLKFMVYLQKENIIDESGMPKERFSAEFPKEGPSILRIQQVVRGDSAAYFCASSLPTGSYNEQFFGPGTRLTVL.

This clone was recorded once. The CDR3 DNA reads TGTGCCTGTTTGCGGTCCCGCTCTGGAAACACCATATATTTT. Encoded protein: CACLRSRSGNTIYF. The genes are TRBV30 and TRBJ1-3; D gene ambiguous. With 6 bases removed from V and 0 bases from J, the gap between germline ends came to 12 bases. The germline V gene has CDR1 GTSNPN and CDR2 SVGIG (reference sequence). CDR3 length: 14 amino acids.

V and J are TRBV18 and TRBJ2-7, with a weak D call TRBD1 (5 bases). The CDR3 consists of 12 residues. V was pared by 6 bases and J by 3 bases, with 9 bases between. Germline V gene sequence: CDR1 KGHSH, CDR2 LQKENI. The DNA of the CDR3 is TGTGCCAGCTCCAGGGCCCTCTACGAGCAGTACTTC. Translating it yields CASSRALYEQYF.

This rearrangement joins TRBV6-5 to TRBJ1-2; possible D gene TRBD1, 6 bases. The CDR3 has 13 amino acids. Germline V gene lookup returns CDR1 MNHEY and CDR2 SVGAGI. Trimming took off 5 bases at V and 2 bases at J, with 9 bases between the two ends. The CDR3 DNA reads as TGTGCCAGCAGTAGACAGGAGAACTATGGCTACACCTTC. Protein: CASSRQENYGYTF.

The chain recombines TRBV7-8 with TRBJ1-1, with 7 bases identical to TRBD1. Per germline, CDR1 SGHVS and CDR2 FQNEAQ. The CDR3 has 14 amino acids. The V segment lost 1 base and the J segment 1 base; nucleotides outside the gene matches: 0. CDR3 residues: CASSLGTGNTEAFF. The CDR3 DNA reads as TGTGCCAGCAGCTTAGGGACAGGGAACACTGAAGCTTTCTTT.

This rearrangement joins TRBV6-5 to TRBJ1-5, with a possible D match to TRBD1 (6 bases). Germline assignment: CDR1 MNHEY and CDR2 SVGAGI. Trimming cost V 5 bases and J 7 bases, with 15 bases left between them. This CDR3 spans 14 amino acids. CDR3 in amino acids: CASSPGTLGQPQHF. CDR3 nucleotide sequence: TGTGCCAGCAGTCCCGGGACACTGGGACAGCCCCAGCATTTT.

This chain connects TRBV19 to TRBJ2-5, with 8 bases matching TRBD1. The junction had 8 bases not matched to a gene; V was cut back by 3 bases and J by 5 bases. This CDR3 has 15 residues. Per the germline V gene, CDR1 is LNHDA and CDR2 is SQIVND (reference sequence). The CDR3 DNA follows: TGTGCCAGTAGTATGGAAGTAGCAGGGGGCGAGACCCAGTACTTC. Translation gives CASSMEVAGGETQYF.

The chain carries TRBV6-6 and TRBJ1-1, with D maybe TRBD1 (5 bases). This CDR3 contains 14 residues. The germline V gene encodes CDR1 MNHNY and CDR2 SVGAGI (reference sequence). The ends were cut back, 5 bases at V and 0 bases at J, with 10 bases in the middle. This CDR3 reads CASSNGGVNTEAFF. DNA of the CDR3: TGTGCCAGCAGTAACGGAGGGGTGAACACTGAAGCTTTCTTT.

CDR3 in amino acids: CAIQQVAGASSTDTQYF. The CDR3 bases are TGTGCCATCCAGCAGGTTGCAGGGGCCTCTAGCACAGATACGCAGTATTTT. J is TRBJ2-3 and V is TRBV10-3; D possibly corresponds to TRBD1 (6 bases). With 8 bases removed from V and 0 bases from J, the gap between germline ends came to 21 bases. This CDR3 is 17 amino acids long. Germline CDR1 reads ENHRY; CDR2 reads SYGVKD.

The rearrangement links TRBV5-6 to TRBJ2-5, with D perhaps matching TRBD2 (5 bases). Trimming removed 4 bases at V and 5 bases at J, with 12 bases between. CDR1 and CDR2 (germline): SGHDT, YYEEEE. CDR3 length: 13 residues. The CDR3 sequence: CASSLEVRETQYF. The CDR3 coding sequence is TGTGCCAGCAGCCTGGAGGTCAGGGAGACCCAGTACTTC.

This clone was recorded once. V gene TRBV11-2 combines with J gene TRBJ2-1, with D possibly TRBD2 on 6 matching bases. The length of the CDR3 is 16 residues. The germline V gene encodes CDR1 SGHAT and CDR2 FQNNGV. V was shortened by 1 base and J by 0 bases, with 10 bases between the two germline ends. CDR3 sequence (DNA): TGTGCCAGCAGCTTAGTGGGGGGAGCCTCCTACAATGAGCAGTTCTTC. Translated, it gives CASSLVGGASYNEQFF. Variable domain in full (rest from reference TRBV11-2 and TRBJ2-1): EAGVAQSPRYKIIEKRQSVAFWCNPISGHATLYWYQQILGQGPKLLIQFQNNGVVDDSQLPKDRFSAERLKGVDSTLKIQPAKLEDSAVYLCASSLVGGASYNEQFFGPGTRLTVL.

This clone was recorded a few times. CDR3 amino acids: CASSLRGQVYNEQFF. For the CDR3, the DNA is TGTGCCAGCAGCTTAAGGGGACAGGTCTACAATGAGCAGTTCTTC. This chain uses TRBV7-8 with TRBJ2-1; 8 positions match TRBD1. Germline trimming cut 2 bases from V and 3 bases from J; bases unmatched to any gene: 3. Germline values: CDR1 SGHVS, CDR2 FQNEAQ. CDR3 length: 15 residues.

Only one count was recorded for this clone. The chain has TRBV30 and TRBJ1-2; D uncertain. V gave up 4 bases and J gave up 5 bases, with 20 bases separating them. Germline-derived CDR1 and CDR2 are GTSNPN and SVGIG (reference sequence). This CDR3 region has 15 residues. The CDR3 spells CAWTRKQTEKYGYTF. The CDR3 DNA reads TGTGCCTGGACAAGAAAACAGACGGAAAAATATGGCTACACCTTC. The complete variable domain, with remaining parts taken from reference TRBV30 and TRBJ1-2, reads SQTIHQWPATLVQPVGSPLSLECTVEGTSNPNLYWYRQAAGRGLQLLFYSVGIGQISSEVPQNLSASRPQDRQFILSSKKLLLSDSGFYLCAWTRKQTEKYGYTFGSGTRLTVV.

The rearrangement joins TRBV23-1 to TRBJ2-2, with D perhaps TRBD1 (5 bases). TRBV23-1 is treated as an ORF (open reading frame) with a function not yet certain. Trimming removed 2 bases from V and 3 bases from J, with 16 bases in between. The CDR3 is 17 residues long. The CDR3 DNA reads TGCGCCAGCAGTCAACCTCCTCCCAGGGTCGACACCGGGGAGCTGTTTTTT. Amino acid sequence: CASSQPPPRVDTGELFF.

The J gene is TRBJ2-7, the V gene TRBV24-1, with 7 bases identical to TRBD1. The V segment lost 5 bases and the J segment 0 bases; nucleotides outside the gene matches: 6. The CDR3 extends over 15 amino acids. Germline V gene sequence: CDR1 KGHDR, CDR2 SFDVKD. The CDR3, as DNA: TGTGCCACCAGTGTCGGACAGGTTAGCTCCTACGAGCAGTACTTC. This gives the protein CATSVGQVSSYEQYF.

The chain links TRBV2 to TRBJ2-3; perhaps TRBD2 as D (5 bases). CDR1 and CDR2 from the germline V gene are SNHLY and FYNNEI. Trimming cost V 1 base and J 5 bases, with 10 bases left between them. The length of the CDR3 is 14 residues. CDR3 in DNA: TGTGCCAGCAGTGAAGGGCCCGGAGGAGATACGCAGTATTTT. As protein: CASSEGPGGDTQYF.

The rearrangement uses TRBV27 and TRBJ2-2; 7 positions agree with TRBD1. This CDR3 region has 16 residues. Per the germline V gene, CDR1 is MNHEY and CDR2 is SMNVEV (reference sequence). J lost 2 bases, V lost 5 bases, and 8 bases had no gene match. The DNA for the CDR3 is TGTGCCAGCAGTCCCATGACAGGGATCAACACCGGGGAGCTGTTTTTT. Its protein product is CASSPMTGINTGELFF.